This is a list of T cell receptor beta chains from one sample in a study of cytomegalovirus exposure and HLA in healthy donors. Measured with immunoSEQ multiplex PCR; TCRdb has only the in-frame clones, and not every one. The top ten hold 4.5% of the sample, which has approximately 170,000 clones, 68% seen once. What was sequenced was PBMCs. These receptors all come from a young woman in good health and CMV-seropositive. The CDR3 runs from the conserved cysteine through the conserved F or W. A D gene is named only where the DNA matches it firmly. Only part of the rows carry a size: once, few, many, or a class if the clone is expanded.

size	V	J	D	DNA	CDR3
.	TRBV5-1	TRBJ2-3	TRBD2	TGCGCCAGCGTCCGACTAGCGGGCACAGATACGCAGTATTTT	CASVRLAGTDTQYF
.	TRBV5-4	TRBJ2-2	TRBD2	TGTGCCAGCAGCTTGGCCGGGGCTAGCGGGGTCGGGGAGCTGTTTTTT	CASSLAGASGVGELFF
.	TRBV7-2	TRBJ2-7	.	TGTGCCAGCAGCACAGCCTACGAGCAGTACTTC	CASSTAYEQYF
.	TRBV18	TRBJ1-5	.	TGTGCCAGCTCACCTCAGGGTAGCAATCAGCCCCAGCATTTT	CASSPQGSNQPQHF
.	TRBV30	TRBJ2-5	TRBD2	TGTGCCTGGGGTCCTCCGGGACTAGCGGGTGGGGAGACCCAGTACTTC	CAWGPPGLAGGETQYF
.	TRBV4-2	TRBJ1-1	TRBD1	TGTGCCAGCAGCCAAGAGTTGAGGGACAGGGGAATCGCTTTCTTT	CASSQELRDRGIAFF
.	TRBV10-1	TRBJ1-3	TRBD1	TGCGCCAGCAGCCGGGACAGTGGCTCTGGAAACACCATATATTTT	CASSRDSGSGNTIYF
.	TRBV11-1	TRBJ2-1	TRBD2	TGTGCCAGCAGCCCCGGGACTAGCGGGGGGGCGAGGGAGCAGTTCTTC	CASSPGTSGGAREQFF
.	TRBV4-1	TRBJ2-7	TRBD2	TGCGCCAGCAGCGCCGATCTAGCGGCTACCTACGAGCAGTACTTC	CASSADLAATYEQYF
.	TRBV28	TRBJ1-1	.	TGTGCCAGTACCGGGGGGCGCACTGAAGCTTTCTTT	CASTGGRTEAFF
.	TRBV28	TRBJ2-3	.	TGTGCCAGCAGTTCTGGGCAATTGGTCGATACGCAGTATTTT	CASSSGQLVDTQYF
once	TRBV5-5	TRBJ1-1	TRBD1	TGTGCCAGCGACGACAGGGTCCGCATTTTAGGAGCTTTCTTT	CASDDRVRILGAFF
.	TRBV28	TRBJ1-2	TRBD1	TGTGCCAGCAGTGGACAGGTCTATGGCTACACCTTC	CASSGQVYGYTF
.	TRBV10-3	TRBJ2-1	TRBD2	TGTGCCATCAGTGTCCTTGGTCTAGCGGGGATTTATGAGCAGTTCTTC	CAISVLGLAGIYEQFF
.	TRBV29-1	TRBJ2-1	.	TGCAGCGACTTCGGTTACAATGAGCAGTTCTTC	CSDFGYNEQFF
once	TRBV7-2	TRBJ2-7	.	TGTGCCAGCAGCACCGCTGGCGGCTACGAGCAGTACTTC	CASSTAGGYEQYF
few	TRBV19	TRBJ1-5	.	TGTGCCAGTAGTATAGATCTTGGCAGTGGGCGGCCCCAGCATTTT	CASSIDLGSGRPQHF
.	TRBV5-5	TRBJ2-3	.	TGTGCCAGCAGCCCCGTGCCGGGATTCCGGGATACGCAGTATTTT	CASSPVPGFRDTQYF
.	TRBV19	TRBJ2-7	TRBD2	TGTGCCAGTAGTCCCGCCCGCGGGAGGGTCGACGAGCAGTACTTC	CASSPARGRVDEQYF
.	TRBV28	TRBJ2-7	TRBD2	TGTGCCAGCAGGGGGACTAGTTCCTACGAGCAGTACTTC	CASRGTSSYEQYF
.	TRBV28	TRBJ1-1	.	TGTGCCAGCACCCACGCAAGGGGTTCCATGAACACTGAAGCTTTCTTT	CASTHARGSMNTEAFF
.	TRBV21-1	TRBJ2-7	.	TGTGCCAGCAGCAACGGGACAGGCTCCTACGAGCAGTACTTC	CASSNGTGSYEQYF
few	TRBV5-8	TRBJ2-7	.	TGTGCCACCGTAAACCGCTCAGCGCCGGGTTACGAGCAGTACTTC	CATVNRSAPGYEQYF
.	TRBV6-1	TRBJ2-7	.	TGTGCCAGCAGTGAAGTAGTTTCACCACTCTACGAGCAGTACTTC	CASSEVVSPLYEQYF
.	TRBV7-9	TRBJ1-1	.	TGTGCCAGCAGCTCAACCCGGGGGGCGTTGGCTGAAGCTTTCTTT	CASSSTRGALAEAFF